A single sample is the source of the 28 T cell receptor beta chains below, sequenced in a study of identical twins. TCRdb analysed the 5' RACE reads with MiXCR anew, one entry per CDR3 protein. The sample has a few hundred thousand distinct CDR3 sequences, about 8.3% seen once. These same data were also listed under a study on yellow fever vaccine responses in identical twins.

Sequencing input: memory (CD45RO+) T cells sorted from blood. The source of these receptors is a woman between 18 and 30 years old in good health.

This clonotype was counted at least ten times. The CDR3 sequence is CASSGGLGQGEDYGYTF. The CDR3 region has the DNA TGCGCCAGCAGCGGGGGGCTTGGACAGGGAGAGGACTATGGCTACACCTTC. The chain links TRBV5-1 to TRBJ1-2; 8 bases line up with TRBD1. V lost 4 bases, J lost 3 bases, and 14 bases stayed unmatched. This CDR3 has 17 amino acids. The germline V gene has CDR1 SGHRS and CDR2 YFSETQ.

The chain employs TRBV18 and TRBJ2-1; 9 nucleotides align to TRBD2. The trim removed 1 base at V and 8 bases at J, leaving 3 bases unmatched. The CDR3 totals 14 residues. CDR1 is KGHSH and CDR2 is LQKENI in the germline V gene. The CDR3 loop reads CASSPLAGVDEQFF. The CDR3 DNA sequence: TGTGCCAGCTCACCACTAGCGGGAGTTGATGAGCAGTTCTTC.

Ten or more counts support this clonotype. V is TRBV5-1 and J is TRBJ1-1; maybe TRBD1 (6 bases). V lost 0 bases, J lost 1 base, and 7 bases lay in between. The CDR3 is 14 residues long. Germline lookup yields CDR1 SGHRS and CDR2 YFSETQ. CDR3 DNA: TGCGCCAGCAGCTTGGCGGGACAGAACACTGAAGCTTTCTTT. Protein sequence: CASSLAGQNTEAFF.

The rearrangement uses TRBV2 and TRBJ2-1, with D possibly being TRBD2 (5 bases). Trimming shortened V by 3 bases and J by 4 bases, and 7 bases separated the two germline ends. CDR1 and CDR2 (germline): SNHLY, FYNNEI. The CDR3 has 13 amino acids. CDR3 sequence: CASSDTRYNEQFF. The CDR3 DNA reads TGTGCCAGCAGTGATACTAGGTACAATGAGCAGTTCTTC.

The rearrangement links TRBV6-5 to TRBJ2-7; 9 bases map to TRBD1. Germline V lookup: CDR1 MNHEY, CDR2 SVGAGI. The junction had 7 bases not matched to a gene; V was cut back by 7 bases and J by 3 bases. There are 14 residues in the CDR3. The CDR3 DNA follows: TGTGCCAGCAATTCCGGGACAGGGAACTACGAGCAGTACGTC. Translation: CASNSGTGNYEQYV.

The table lists this clonotype with many counts. The CDR3 sequence: CASSALRAAGDIDTQYF. In DNA form, the CDR3 reads TGTGCCAGCAGTGCCCTCCGTGCAGCGGGAGATATAGATACGCAGTATTTT. V and J are TRBV25-1 and TRBJ2-3; 8 nucleotides align to TRBD2. The CDR3 runs to 17 residues. V was clipped by 4 bases and J by 5 bases; unmatched bases: 14. The V gene's germline CDR1 is MGHDK and CDR2 SYGVNS.

The table lists this clonotype with many counts. The rearrangement links TRBV5-1 to TRBJ2-5; D might be TRBD1 or TRBD2, each matching 5 bases. The germline V gene has CDR1 SGHRS and CDR2 YFSETQ. The length of the CDR3 is 16 residues. V was trimmed by 0 bases and J by 1 base, leaving 13 bases between them. CDR3 sequence: CASSLGGVGTQETQYF. Here the CDR3 DNA reads TGCGCCAGCAGCTTGGGCGGAGTAGGGACCCAAGAGACCCAGTACTTC.

There are many counts of this clonotype. This rearrangement joins TRBV12-3 or TRBV12-4 to TRBJ2-5, with TRBD2 as a possible D gene (5 bases). The CDR3 consists of 16 residues. Trimming took 0 bases from V and 4 from J, leaving 15 bases between them. CDR3 loop: CASSLARAVEGETQYF. CDR3 in DNA: TGTGCCAGCAGTTTAGCGCGAGCGGTTGAGGGAGAGACCCAGTACTTC.

The chain has TRBV25-1 and TRBJ2-2; D possibly corresponds to TRBD1 (6 bases). CDR1 and CDR2 from the germline V gene are MGHDK and SYGVNS. This CDR3 comprises 14 residues. The V end lost 7 bases, the J end lost 0 bases, and 9 bases lay between the germline ends. The CDR3 DNA is TGTGCCAGCATGGGGACAACGAACACCGGGGAGCTGTTTTTT. Amino acid sequence: CASMGTTNTGELFF.

This clonotype was recorded at least ten times. CDR3 coding DNA: TGTGCCAGCAGCCCTTTTCTAGAGACCCAGTACTTC. Translation: CASSPFLETQYF. The chain recombines TRBV11-2 with TRBJ2-5; D ambiguous. Germline lookup yields CDR1 SGHAT and CDR2 FQNNGV. The germline V and J ends were trimmed by 5 bases and 4 bases, with 8 bases remaining between them. CDR3 size: 12 residues.

This clonotype was seen many times. V usage is TRBV4-2 and J usage is TRBJ2-1; no clear D gene. V was pared by 0 bases and J by 8 bases, with 5 bases between. The CDR3 contains 12 residues. CDR1 is LGHNA and CDR2 is YNFKEQ in the germline V gene. This chain's CDR3 is CASSQDSHEQFF. The CDR3 bases are TGTGCCAGCAGCCAAGATTCCCATGAGCAGTTCTTC.

This sequence joins TRBV20-1 and TRBJ2-7; D remains ambiguous. Per the germline V gene, CDR1 is DFQATT and CDR2 is SNEGSKA (reference sequence). The CDR3 is 13 amino acids. V lost 3 bases, J lost 1 base, and 10 bases lay in between. The CDR3 is CSASLGSSYEQYF. The CDR3, as DNA: TGCAGTGCTAGTTTGGGGTCATCCTACGAGCAGTACTTC.

This clonotype was seen a few times. This sequence joins TRBV19 and TRBJ2-3; D is unclear. Germline CDR1 LNHDA, CDR2 SQIVND (reference sequence). This CDR3 spans 12 amino acids. Trimming took off 5 bases at V and 4 bases at J, with 7 bases between the two ends. The CDR3 protein is CASSVRADTQYF. The CDR3 bases are TGTGCCAGTAGTGTCCGGGCAGATACGCAGTATTTT.

This clonotype showed up just a few times. The chain combines TRBV6-5 with TRBJ2-1, with 15 bases fitting TRBD2. The ends lost 4 bases at V and 5 bases at J; junction bases unmatched: 6. This CDR3 spans 17 amino acids. The germline V gene has CDR1 MNHEY and CDR2 SVGAGI. This CDR3 reads CASSFYGLAGGDNEQFF. In nucleotides, the CDR3 is TGTGCCAGCAGTTTCTATGGACTAGCGGGAGGGGACAATGAGCAGTTCTTC.

A few counts support this clonotype. The genes are TRBV6-1 and TRBJ2-7; 10 bases are a match to TRBD2. The junction had 6 bases not matched to a gene; V was cut back by 2 bases and J by 5 bases. The germline gives CDR1 MNHNS, CDR2 SASEGT. The CDR3 is 15 residues long. The CDR3 coding sequence is TGTGCCAGCAGTGAATCAGCGGGGGGGCCTGACGAGCAGTACGTC. Its translation: CASSESAGGPDEQYV.

This clonotype was observed many times. The gene calls are TRBV15 and TRBJ1-5, with D perhaps TRBD1 (5 bases). This CDR3 has 15 amino acids. Germline V gives CDR1 LNHNV, CDR2 YYDKDF (reference sequence). Trimming shortened V by 5 bases and J by 1 base, and 12 bases separated the two germline ends. The CDR3 protein is CATSGAGSSNQPQHF. The DNA of the CDR3 is TGTGCCACCAGCGGGGCCGGGAGCAGCAATCAGCCCCAGCATTTT. Complete variable domain (other parts from reference TRBV15 and TRBJ1-5): DAMVIQNPRYQVTQFGKPVTLSCSQTLNHNVMYWYQQKSSQAPKLLFHYYDKDFNNEADTPDNFQSRRPNTSFCFLDIRSPGLGDTAMYLCATSGAGSSNQPQHFGDGTRLSIL.

V gene TRBV7-6 combines with J gene TRBJ2-6; D gene unclear. From germline, CDR1 is SGHVS and CDR2 FNYEAQ. The CDR3 is 15 residues long. V shed 5 bases and J shed 2 bases, with 10 bases lying between them. CDR3 sequence reads: CASSLRLTGANVLTF. CDR3 in DNA: TGTGCCAGCAGCCTCCGATTGACTGGGGCCAACGTCCTGACTTTC.

This sequence joins TRBV18 and TRBJ1-5; 10 nucleotides line up with TRBD1. CDR1 and CDR2 (germline): KGHSH, LQKENI. CDR3 length: 20 residues. The V segment lost 4 bases and the J segment 6 bases; nucleotides outside the gene matches: 21. The CDR3 sequence is CASSQVPGQGRLFSSQPQHF. The CDR3 DNA is TGTGCCAGCTCACAGGTCCCGGGACAGGGGCGCTTATTCTCTTCTCAGCCCCAGCATTTT.

J is TRBJ2-5 and V is TRBV7-6, with D possibly matching TRBD1 (6 bases). V lost 5 bases to trimming and J lost 2 bases, with 21 bases between them. The CDR3 runs to 17 residues. The V gene's germline CDR1 is SGHVS and CDR2 FNYEAQ. CDR3 sequence (DNA): TGTGCCAGCAGCCAGCGGATGGGGGCGGAGAGTCAAGAGACCCAGTACTTC. Translating it yields CASSQRMGAESQETQYF. The complete variable domain, with remaining parts taken from reference TRBV7-6 and TRBJ2-5, reads GAGVSQSPRYKVTKRGQDVALRCDPISGHVSLYWYRQALGQGPEFLTYFNYEAQQDKSGLPNDRFSAERPEGSISTLTIQRTEQRDSAMYRCASSQRMGAESQETQYFGPGTRLLVL.

This clonotype came up a few times. The rearrangement links TRBV2 to TRBJ2-7, with a weak D call TRBD1 (5 bases). The CDR3 totals 14 residues. V dropped 6 bases and J dropped 2 bases, with 14 bases sitting between them. Germline V gives CDR1 SNHLY, CDR2 FYNNEI. This chain's CDR3 is CASRGARPPYEQYF. The DNA for the CDR3 is TGTGCCAGCAGAGGGGCACGGCCCCCCTACGAGCAGTACTTC.

The V call is TRBV6-1, the J call TRBJ2-7, with TRBD1 as a possible D gene (6 bases). The CDR3 contains 13 residues. Germline V CDR1 and CDR2: MNHNS, SASEGT. Trimming cost V 5 bases and J 2 bases, with 10 bases left between them. This CDR3 is CASSTQGTYEQYV. CDR3 coding DNA: TGTGCCAGCAGTACACAGGGCACCTACGAGCAGTACGTC.

The sample holds a few counts of this clonotype. The V and J genes are TRBV20-1 and TRBJ1-1; 11 bases fit TRBD1. CDR3 length: 19 amino acids. Germline CDR1 and CDR2: DFQATT and SNEGSKA (reference sequence). V shed 0 bases and J 0 bases; nucleotides not matched to a gene: 12. This CDR3 is CSARDLHRTGGHLNTEAFF. CDR3 in DNA: TGCAGTGCTAGAGATCTACACCGGACAGGGGGCCACTTGAACACTGAAGCTTTCTTT.

This clonotype was observed a handful of times. The chain has TRBV2 and TRBJ2-1, with 13 positions matching TRBD2. This CDR3 has 14 residues. Germline V lookup: CDR1 SNHLY, CDR2 FYNNEI. V was clipped by 6 bases and J by 9 bases; unmatched bases: 5. CDR3 nucleotides: TGTGCCAGCAGCTGGACTAGCGGGAGCTCTGAGCAGTTCTTC. As protein: CASSWTSGSSEQFF.

The chain recombines TRBV2 with TRBJ1-5; a weak D match, TRBD1 (5 bases). Germline CDR1 is SNHLY and CDR2 is FYNNEI. Trimming cost V 6 bases and J 4 bases, with 16 bases left between them. The CDR3 is 15 residues long. CDR3 nucleotides: TGTGCCAGCAGACCGACAGTCGTTGGAAATCAGCCCCAGCATTTT. This translates into CASRPTVVGNQPQHF. The complete variable domain, with remaining parts taken from reference TRBV2 and TRBJ1-5, reads EPEVTQTPSHQVTQMGQEVILRCVPISNHLYFYWYRQILGQKVEFLVSFYNNEISEKSEIFDDQFSVERPDGSNFTLKIRSTKLEDSAMYFCASRPTVVGNQPQHFGDGTRLSIL.

The chain joins TRBV10-3 to TRBJ2-1, with 7 bases lining up with TRBD1. Germline V gene lookup returns CDR1 ENHRY and CDR2 SYGVKD. The J segment lost 9 bases and the V segment lost 7 bases, leaving 6 bases of the junction unmatched. The CDR3 is made up of 12 amino acids. The CDR3 here is CAIMGRDSEQFF. The DNA for the CDR3 is TGTGCCATCATGGGCCGGGACAGTGAGCAGTTCTTC.

Ten or more counts support this clonotype. This chain's CDR3 is CASSSGQAGLETQYF. For the CDR3, the DNA is TGTGCCAGCAGTTCCGGACAGGCGGGGTTAGAGACCCAGTACTTC. The rearrangement links TRBV6-2 or TRBV6-3 to TRBJ2-5; weak D call: TRBD1 (7 bases). The CDR3 runs 15 residues. V gave up 4 bases and J gave up 4 bases, with 16 bases separating them. CDR1 and CDR2 from the germline V gene are MNHEY and SVGEGT.

The gene calls are TRBV6-5 and TRBJ2-5, with 10 bases fitting TRBD2. V shed 2 bases and J 3 bases; nucleotides not matched to a gene: 0. Germline V gene lookup returns CDR1 MNHEY and CDR2 SVGAGI. CDR3 length: 14 amino acids. The CDR3 sequence is CASSYLAGEETQYF. The CDR3 DNA follows: TGTGCCAGCAGTTACCTAGCGGGAGAAGAGACCCAGTACTTC.

This clonotype was seen more than once but under ten times. The rearrangement links TRBV2 to TRBJ2-1; 12 positions agree with TRBD2. Germline V gene data show CDR1 as SNHLY and CDR2 as FYNNEI. The junction had 5 bases not matched to a gene; V was cut back by 5 bases and J by 6 bases. This CDR3 has 15 amino acids. This CDR3 reads CASSLLAGGVNEQFF. The CDR3 coding sequence is TGTGCCAGCAGTCTACTAGCGGGGGGTGTCAATGAGCAGTTCTTC.